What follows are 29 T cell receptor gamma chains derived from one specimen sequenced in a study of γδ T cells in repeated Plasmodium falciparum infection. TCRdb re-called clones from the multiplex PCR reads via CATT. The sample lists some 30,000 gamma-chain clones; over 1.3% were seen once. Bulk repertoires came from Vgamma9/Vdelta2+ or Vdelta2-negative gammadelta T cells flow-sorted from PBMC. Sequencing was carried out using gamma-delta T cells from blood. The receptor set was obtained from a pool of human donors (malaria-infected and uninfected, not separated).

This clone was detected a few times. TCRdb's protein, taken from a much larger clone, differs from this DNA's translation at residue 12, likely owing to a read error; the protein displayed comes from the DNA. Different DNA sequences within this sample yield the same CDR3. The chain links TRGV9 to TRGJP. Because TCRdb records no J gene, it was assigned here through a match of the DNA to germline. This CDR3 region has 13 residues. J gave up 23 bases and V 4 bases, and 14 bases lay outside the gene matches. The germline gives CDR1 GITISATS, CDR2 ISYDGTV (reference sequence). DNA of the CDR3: TGTGCCTTGTGGGATTCAACTGGTTGGTTCAAGGTATTT. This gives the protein CALWDSTGWFKVF.

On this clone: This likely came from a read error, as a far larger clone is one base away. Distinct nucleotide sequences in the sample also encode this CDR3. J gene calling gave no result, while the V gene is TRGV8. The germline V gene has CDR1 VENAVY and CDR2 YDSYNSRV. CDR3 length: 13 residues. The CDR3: CAPAPLKYYKKLF. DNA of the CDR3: TGTGCCCCAGCCCCACTAAAATATTATAAGAAACTCTTC.

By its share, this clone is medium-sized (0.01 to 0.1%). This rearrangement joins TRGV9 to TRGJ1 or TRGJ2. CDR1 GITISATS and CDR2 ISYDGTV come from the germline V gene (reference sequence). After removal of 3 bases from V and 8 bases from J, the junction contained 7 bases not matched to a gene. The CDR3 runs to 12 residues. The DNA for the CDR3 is TGTGCCTTGTGGGAGCCGGGGGATAAGAAACTCTTT. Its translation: CALWEPGDKKLF.

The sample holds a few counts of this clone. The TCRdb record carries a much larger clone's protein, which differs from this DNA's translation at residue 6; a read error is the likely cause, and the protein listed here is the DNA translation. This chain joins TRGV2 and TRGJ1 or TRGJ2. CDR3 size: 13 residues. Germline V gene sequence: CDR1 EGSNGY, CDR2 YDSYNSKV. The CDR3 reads CATWDETRGQLFF. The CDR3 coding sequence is TGTGCCACCTGGGACGAGACCAGGGGCCAGTTGTTCTTT.

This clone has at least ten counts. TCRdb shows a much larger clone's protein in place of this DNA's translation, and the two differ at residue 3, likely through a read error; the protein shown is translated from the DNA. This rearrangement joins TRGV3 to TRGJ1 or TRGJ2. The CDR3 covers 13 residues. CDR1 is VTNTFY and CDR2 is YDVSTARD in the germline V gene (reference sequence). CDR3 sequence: CAAWDSPYYKKLF. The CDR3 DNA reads TGTGCCGCCTGGGACTCCCCCTATTATAAGAAACTCTTT.

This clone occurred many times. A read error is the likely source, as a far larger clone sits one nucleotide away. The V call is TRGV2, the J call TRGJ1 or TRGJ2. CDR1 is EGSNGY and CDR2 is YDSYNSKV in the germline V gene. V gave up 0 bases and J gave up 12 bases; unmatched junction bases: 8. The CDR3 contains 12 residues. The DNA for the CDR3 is TGTGCCACCTGGGACGGGGGTAGTGCGAAACTCTTT. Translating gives CATWDGGSAKLF.

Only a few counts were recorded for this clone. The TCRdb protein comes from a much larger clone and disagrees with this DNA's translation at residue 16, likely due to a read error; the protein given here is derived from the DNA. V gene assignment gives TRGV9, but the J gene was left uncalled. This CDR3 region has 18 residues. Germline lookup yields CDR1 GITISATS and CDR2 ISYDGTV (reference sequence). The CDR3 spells CALWEKPRGELGKKIEVF. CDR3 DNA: TGTGCCTTGTGGGAGAAACCAAGGGGGGAGTTGGGCAAAAAAATCGAGGTATTT.

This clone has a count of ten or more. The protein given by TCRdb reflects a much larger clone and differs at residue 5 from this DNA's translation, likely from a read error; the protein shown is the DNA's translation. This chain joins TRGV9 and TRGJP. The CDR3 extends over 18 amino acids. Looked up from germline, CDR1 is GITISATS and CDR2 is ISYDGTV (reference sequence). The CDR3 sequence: CALWGVQAEELGKKIKVF. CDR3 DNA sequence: TGTGCCTTGTGGGGGGTGCAAGCCGAAGAGTTGGGCAAAAAAATCAAGGTATTT.

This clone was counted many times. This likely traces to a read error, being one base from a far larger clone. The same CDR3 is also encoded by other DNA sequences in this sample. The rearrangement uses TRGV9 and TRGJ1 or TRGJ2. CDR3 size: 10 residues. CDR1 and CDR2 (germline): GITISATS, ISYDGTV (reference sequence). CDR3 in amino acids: CALWEDKKLF. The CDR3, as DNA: TGTGCCTTGTGGGAGGATAAGAAACTCTTC.

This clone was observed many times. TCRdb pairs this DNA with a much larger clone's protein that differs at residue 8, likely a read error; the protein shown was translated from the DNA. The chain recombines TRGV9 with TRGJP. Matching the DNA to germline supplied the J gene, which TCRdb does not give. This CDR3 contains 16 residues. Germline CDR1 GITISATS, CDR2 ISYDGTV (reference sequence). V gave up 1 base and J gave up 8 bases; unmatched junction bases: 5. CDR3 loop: CALWEVKKLGKKIKVF. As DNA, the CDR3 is TGTGCCTTGTGGGAGGTAAAGAAGTTGGGCAAAAAAATCAAGGTATTT.

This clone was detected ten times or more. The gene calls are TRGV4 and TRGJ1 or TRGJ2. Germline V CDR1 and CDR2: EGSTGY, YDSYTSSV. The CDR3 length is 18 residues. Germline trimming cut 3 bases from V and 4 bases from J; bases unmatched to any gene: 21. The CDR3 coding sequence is TGTGCCACCTGGGATTCCTGCTCAACGCGTGGAGACTATTATAAGAAACTCTTT. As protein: CATWDSCSTRGDYYKKLF.

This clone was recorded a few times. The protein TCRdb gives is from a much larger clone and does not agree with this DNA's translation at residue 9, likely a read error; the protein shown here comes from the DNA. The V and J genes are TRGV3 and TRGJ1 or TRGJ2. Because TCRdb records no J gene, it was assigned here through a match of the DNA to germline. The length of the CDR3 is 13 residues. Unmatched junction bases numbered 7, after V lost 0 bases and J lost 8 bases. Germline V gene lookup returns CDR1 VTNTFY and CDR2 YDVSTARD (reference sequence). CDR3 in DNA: TGTGCCACCTGGGACAGGCCGTATCATAAGAAACTCTTT. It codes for CATWDRPYHKKLF.

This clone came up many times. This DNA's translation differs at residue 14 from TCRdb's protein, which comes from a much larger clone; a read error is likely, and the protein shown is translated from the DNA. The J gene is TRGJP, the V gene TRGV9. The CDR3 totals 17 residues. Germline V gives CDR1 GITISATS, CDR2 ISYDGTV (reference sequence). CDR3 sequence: CALWEVPQELGKKVKVF. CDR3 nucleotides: TGTGCCTTGTGGGAGGTCCCGCAAGAGTTGGGCAAAAAAGTCAAGGTATTT.

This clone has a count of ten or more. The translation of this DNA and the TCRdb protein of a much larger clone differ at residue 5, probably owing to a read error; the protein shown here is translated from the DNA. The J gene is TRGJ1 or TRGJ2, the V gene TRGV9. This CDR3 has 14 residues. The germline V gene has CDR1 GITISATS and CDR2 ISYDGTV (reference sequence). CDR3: CALWGVGNYYKKLF. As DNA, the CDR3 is TGTGCCTTGTGGGGGGTGGGGAATTATTATAAGAAACTCTTT.

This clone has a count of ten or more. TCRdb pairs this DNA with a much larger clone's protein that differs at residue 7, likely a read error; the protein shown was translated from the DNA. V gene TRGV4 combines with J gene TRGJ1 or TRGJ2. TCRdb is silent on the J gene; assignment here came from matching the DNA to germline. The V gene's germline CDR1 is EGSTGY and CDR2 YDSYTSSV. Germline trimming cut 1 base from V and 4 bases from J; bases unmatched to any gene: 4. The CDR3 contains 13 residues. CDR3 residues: CATWDGCYYKKLF. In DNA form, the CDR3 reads TGTGCCACCTGGGATGGCTGCTATTATAAGAAACTCTTT.

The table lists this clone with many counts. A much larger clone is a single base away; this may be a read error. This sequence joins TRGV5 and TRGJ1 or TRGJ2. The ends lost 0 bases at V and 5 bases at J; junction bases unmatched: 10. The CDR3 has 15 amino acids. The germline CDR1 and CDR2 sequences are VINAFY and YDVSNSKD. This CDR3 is CATWDRPGRNYKKLF. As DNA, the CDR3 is TGTGCCACCTGGGACAGGCCGGGAAGGAATTATAAGAAACTCTTT.

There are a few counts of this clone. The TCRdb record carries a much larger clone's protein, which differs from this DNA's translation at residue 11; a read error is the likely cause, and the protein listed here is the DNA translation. The CDR3 DNA is TGTGCCACCTGGGACAGGCCTCAATCCCCCGAATACCTGAATTATTATAAGAAACTCTTT. Translating it yields CATWDRPQSPEYLNYYKKLF. The J gene is TRGJ1 or TRGJ2, the V gene TRGV5. TCRdb leaves out the J gene; it was filled in here by matching the DNA to germline. Germline-derived CDR1 and CDR2 are VINAFY and YDVSNSKD. The V and J ends lost 0 bases and 0 bases, in that order; junction bases with no gene match: 20. The CDR3 length is 20 residues.

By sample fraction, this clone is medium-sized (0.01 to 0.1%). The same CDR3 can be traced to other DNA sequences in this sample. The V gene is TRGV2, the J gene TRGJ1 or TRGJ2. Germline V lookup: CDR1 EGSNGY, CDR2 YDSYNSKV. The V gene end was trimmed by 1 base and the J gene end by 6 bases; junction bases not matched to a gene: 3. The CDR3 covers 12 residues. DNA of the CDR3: TGTGCCACCTGGGACGGACCTTATAAGAAACTCTTT. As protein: CATWDGPYKKLF.

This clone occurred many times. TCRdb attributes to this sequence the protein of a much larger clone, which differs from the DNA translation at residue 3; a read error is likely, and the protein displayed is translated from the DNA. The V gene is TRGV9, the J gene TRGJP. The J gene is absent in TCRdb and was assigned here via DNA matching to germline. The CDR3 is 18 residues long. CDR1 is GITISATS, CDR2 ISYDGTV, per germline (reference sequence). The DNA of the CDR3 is TGTGCCTCGTGGGAGGACAATAAGGGGGAGTTGGGCAAAAAAATCAAGGTATTT. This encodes CASWEDNKGELGKKIKVF.

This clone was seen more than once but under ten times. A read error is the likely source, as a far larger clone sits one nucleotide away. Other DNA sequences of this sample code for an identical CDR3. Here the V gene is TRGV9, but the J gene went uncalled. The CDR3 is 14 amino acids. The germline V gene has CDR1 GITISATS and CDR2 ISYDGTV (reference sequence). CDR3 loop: CALWEVRGGWFKIF. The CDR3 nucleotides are TGTGCCTTGTGGGAGGTTCGGGGGGGTTGGTTCAAAATATTT.

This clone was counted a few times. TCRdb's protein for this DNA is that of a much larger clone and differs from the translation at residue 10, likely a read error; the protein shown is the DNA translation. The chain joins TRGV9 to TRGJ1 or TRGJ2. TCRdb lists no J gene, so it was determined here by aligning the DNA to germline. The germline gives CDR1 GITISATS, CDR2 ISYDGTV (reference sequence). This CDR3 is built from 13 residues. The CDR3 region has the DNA TGTGCCTTGTGGGATCCGAATTATTATAGGAAACTCTTT. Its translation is CALWDPNYYRKLF.

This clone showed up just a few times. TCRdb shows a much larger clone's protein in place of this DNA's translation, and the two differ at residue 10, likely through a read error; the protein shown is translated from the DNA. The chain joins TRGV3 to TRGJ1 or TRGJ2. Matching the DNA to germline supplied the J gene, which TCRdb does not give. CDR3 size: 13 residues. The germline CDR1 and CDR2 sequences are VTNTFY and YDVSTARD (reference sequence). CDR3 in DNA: TGTGCCACCTGGGAAATTTTATATTATAGGAAACTCTTT. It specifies CATWEILYYRKLF.

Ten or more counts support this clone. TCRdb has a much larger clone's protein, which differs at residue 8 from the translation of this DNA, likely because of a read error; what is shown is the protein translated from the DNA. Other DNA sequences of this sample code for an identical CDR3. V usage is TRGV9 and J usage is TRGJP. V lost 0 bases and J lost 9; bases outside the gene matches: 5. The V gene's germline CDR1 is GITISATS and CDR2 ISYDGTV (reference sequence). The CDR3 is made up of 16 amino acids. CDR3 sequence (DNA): TGTGCCTTGTGGGAGGTGAGGGGGTTGGGCAAAAAAATCAAGGTATTT. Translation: CALWEVRGLGKKIKVF.

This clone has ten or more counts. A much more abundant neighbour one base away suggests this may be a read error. The CDR3, as DNA: TGTGCCTTGTGGGAGGTTAAGGAAGAGTTGGGCAAAAAAATCAAGGTTTTT. This encodes CALWEVKEELGKKIKVF. The V gene is listed as TRGV9; no J gene was called. Looked up from germline, CDR1 is GITISATS and CDR2 is ISYDGTV (reference sequence). The CDR3 is 17 amino acids.

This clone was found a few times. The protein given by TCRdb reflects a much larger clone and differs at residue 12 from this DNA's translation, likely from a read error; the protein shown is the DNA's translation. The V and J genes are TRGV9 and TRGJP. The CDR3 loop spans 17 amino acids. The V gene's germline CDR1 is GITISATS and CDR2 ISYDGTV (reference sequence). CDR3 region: CALWEDRQELGRKIKVF. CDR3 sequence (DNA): TGTGCCTTGTGGGAGGATAGGCAAGAGTTGGGCAGAAAAATCAAGGTATTT.

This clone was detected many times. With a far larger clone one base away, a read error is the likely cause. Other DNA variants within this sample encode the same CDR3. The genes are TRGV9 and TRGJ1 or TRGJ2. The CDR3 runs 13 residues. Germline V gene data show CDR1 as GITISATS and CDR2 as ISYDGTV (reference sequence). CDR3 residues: CALWEVNYYKKLF. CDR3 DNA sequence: TGTGCCCTGTGGGAGGTGAATTATTATAAGAAACTCTTT.

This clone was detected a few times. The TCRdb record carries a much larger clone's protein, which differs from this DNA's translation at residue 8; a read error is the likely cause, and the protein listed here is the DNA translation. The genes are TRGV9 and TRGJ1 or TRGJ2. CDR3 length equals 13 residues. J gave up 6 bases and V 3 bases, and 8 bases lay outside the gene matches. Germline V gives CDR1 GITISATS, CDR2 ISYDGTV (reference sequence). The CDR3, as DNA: TGTGCCTTGTGGGAGTCTAGTAGTTATAAGAAACTCTTT. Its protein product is CALWESSSYKKLF.

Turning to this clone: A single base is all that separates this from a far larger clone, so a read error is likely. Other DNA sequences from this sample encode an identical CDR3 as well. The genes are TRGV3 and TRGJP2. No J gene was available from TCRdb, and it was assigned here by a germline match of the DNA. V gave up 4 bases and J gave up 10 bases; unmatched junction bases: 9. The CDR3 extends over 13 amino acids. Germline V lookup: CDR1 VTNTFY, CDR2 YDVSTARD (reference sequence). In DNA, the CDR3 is TGTGCCACCTGGGATAAGTGGCGTTGGATCAAGACGTTT. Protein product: CATWDKWRWIKTF.

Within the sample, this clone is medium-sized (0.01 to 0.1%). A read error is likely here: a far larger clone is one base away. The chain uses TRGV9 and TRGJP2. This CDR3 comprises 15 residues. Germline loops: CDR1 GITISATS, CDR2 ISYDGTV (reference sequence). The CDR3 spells CALWEPVGSGWIKTF. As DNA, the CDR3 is TGTGCCTTGTGGGAGCCGGTCGGTAGTGGTTGGATCAAGACGTTT.